Below are 26 T cell receptor beta chains sequenced from a single sample in a study of tumor-infiltrating lymphocytes in primary liver carcinoma. TCR beta cDNA was made from 500 ng total RNA with a constant-region primer. Three nested multiplex PCR rounds, a slightly modified ARM-PCR method, built the TCR beta libraries. Primers for the first two PCR rounds were TRBV1-TRBV30 forward primers and a C-beta reverse primer (about 11 cycles per round). TCRdb re-called the multiplex PCR reads through MiXCR, storing one row per CDR3 protein. The sample shows tens of thousands of distinct CDR3 sequences, more than 65% of them seen only once. From unsorted bulk tissue weighing about 17-30 mg, DNA and RNA were co-extracted. The sample was liver tumor tissue from sampling region 1. Sample subset: tumor region T1, superior pole. Receptor source: a man aged 35 to 55 with primary liver carcinoma and hepatitis B virus infection.

Concerning this clonotype itself: The junction differs from germline at one of its ends, possibly a read error. The rearrangement links TRBV6-6 to TRBJ2-1; 8 nucleotides align to TRBD2. CDR3 length equals 15 residues. Germline V gene lookup returns CDR1 MNHNY and CDR2 SVGAGI (reference sequence). CDR3 DNA sequence: TGTGCCAGCAGGAGACTAACGGGAGGGCCACATGAGCACTTCTTC. Encoded protein: CASRRLTGGPHEHFF.

The chain recombines TRBV6-5 with TRBJ1-2; 9 bases fit TRBD1. The V gene's germline CDR1 is MNHEY and CDR2 SVGAGI. Trimming cost V 7 bases and J 8 bases; bases outside gene matches: 14. CDR3 size: 15 residues. The CDR3: CASILEQGASHGYTF. Written as DNA, the CDR3 is TGTGCCAGCATTCTCGAACAGGGGGCTAGCCACGGCTACACCTTC.

Turning to this clonotype: Possible read error: a much larger clone is one base away. V gene TRBV30 combines with J gene TRBJ1-1; no clear D. The germline CDR1 and CDR2 sequences are GTSNPN and SVGIG (reference sequence). The CDR3 runs to 13 residues. Between the trimmed V and J ends, which lost 1 base and 1 base, there was a span of 7 bases. The CDR3 nucleotides read TGTGCCTGGAGTGCTGGCGCGAACACTGAAGCTTTCTTT. Translated, it gives CAWSAGANTEAFF.

This chain links TRBV2 with TRBJ2-1, with 8 nucleotides matching TRBD2. J lost 6 bases, V lost 9 bases, and 16 bases had no gene match. Germline V CDR1 and CDR2: SNHLY, FYNNEI. CDR3 length equals 16 residues. As DNA, the CDR3 is TGTGCCAGGAATCCCCCAACAGCGGGAGCTAGCAATGAGCAGTTCTTC. This sequence encodes CARNPPTAGASNEQFF.

This clonotype has at least ten counts. The CDR3 region is CASDSGILSHEQYF. The CDR3 bases are TGTGCCAGCGACAGCGGGATATTATCCCACGAGCAGTACTTC. The rearrangement uses TRBV6-1 and TRBJ2-7, with 7 bases lining up with TRBD2. The CDR3 runs to 14 residues. CDR1 is MNHNS, CDR2 SASEGT, per germline. With 8 bases clipped from V and 5 bases from J, the junction kept 12 bases outside the gene matches.

Comment on this clonotype: The CDR3 ends on some other residue instead of the conserved phenylalanine or tryptophan, so this is likely a read error. CDR3 loop: CASTRQGATGELFV. CDR3 sequence (DNA): TGTGCCAGCACCCGACAGGGGGCAACGGGGGAACTGTTTGTT. The rearrangement uses TRBV6-1 and TRBJ2-2; 10 positions match TRBD1. CDR1 is MNHNS and CDR2 is SASEGT in the germline V gene. The CDR3 is made up of 14 amino acids.

This sequence joins TRBV6-5 and TRBJ2-6; D uncertain. In germline, CDR1 is MNHEY, CDR2 SVGAGI. Trimming took off 1 base at V and 2 bases at J, with 9 bases between the two ends. The CDR3 spans 16 residues. The DNA for the CDR3 is TGTGCCAGCAGTTACTTAGCCAGCACTGGGGCCAACGTCCTGACTTTC. Its translation is CASSYLASTGANVLTF.

V usage is TRBV30 and J usage is TRBJ1-2; no clear D gene. V was trimmed by 2 bases and J by 12 bases, leaving 22 bases between them. The CDR3 extends over 14 amino acids. Germline values: CDR1 GTSNPN, CDR2 SVGIG (reference sequence). Here the CDR3 reads CAWSPGYGLAGNTF. The CDR3 DNA sequence: TGTGCCTGGAGTCCTGGTTATGGGCTAGCGGGCAACACCTTC. The full variable domain, with the rest looked up from reference TRBV30 and TRBJ1-2, is SQTIHQWPATLVQPVGSPLSLECTVEGTSNPNLYWYRQAAGRGLQLLFYSVGIGQISSEVPQNLSASRPQDRQFILSSKKLLLSDSGFYLCAWSPGYGLAGNTFGSGTRLTVV.

Regarding this clonotype: One end of the junction does not line up with germline, which may come from a read error. This sequence joins TRBV6-5 and TRBJ2-1; 8 nucleotides agree with TRBD2. Germline CDR1 and CDR2: MNHEY and SVGAGI. The CDR3 contains 16 residues. The CDR3 DNA reads as TGTGCCAGCAGTCACTCGACGGGAGGGCAAGGAAATGAGCAGTTCTTC. As protein: CASSHSTGGQGNEQFF.

On this clonotype: A read error may explain this, as a much larger clone is one base away. The CDR3 sequence: CASRAASGGGSYEQYF. In nucleotides, the CDR3 is TGTGCCAGCAGGGCTGCCTCCGGCGGAGGCTCCTACGAGCAGTACTTC. The rearrangement links TRBV28 to TRBJ2-7, with D maybe TRBD2 (5 bases). The V and J ends lost 6 bases and 0 bases respectively, with 18 bases between them. The germline gives CDR1 MDHEN, CDR2 SYDVKM. This CDR3 region has 16 residues.

As concerns this clonotype: Germline is not matched at one junction end, which may reflect a read error. This chain joins TRBV19 and TRBJ2-2, with D perhaps assigned TRBD1 or TRBD2 (5 bases each). Germline-derived CDR1 and CDR2 are LNHDA and SQIVND (reference sequence). CDR3 length equals 13 residues. The chain's CDR3 is CATGAGGTGELFF. The CDR3 nucleotides read TGTGCCACCGGGGCAGGTGGGACCGGGGAGTTGTTTTTT.

Regarding this clonotype: It is likely a read error, because the conserved phenylalanine at the end of the CDR3 is missing. The rearrangement links TRBV29-1 to TRBJ1-1, with D hard to call. V lost 4 bases and J lost 1, with 7 bases in between. The germline V gene encodes CDR1 SQVTM and CDR2 ANQGSEA. This CDR3 spans 12 amino acids. This chain's CDR3 is CSVGEENTEAFS. The CDR3 DNA sequence: TGCAGCGTTGGGGAGGAGAACACTGAAGCTTTCTCT.

About this clonotype itself: One end of the junction varies from germline; a read error may be responsible. This chain links TRBV11-2 with TRBJ2-3; D may be TRBD1 (6 bases). The V gene's germline CDR1 is SGHAT and CDR2 FQNNGV. The CDR3 covers 11 residues. Here the CDR3 DNA reads TGTGCTAGCAGCTTCGGGCAGGGGAGGTATTTT. It yields the protein CASSFGQGRYF. The full variable domain, with the rest looked up from reference TRBV11-2 and TRBJ2-3, is EAGVAQSPRYKIIEKRQSVAFWCNPISGHATLYWYQQILGQGPKLLIQFQNNGVVDDSQLPKDRFSAERLKGVDSTLKIQPAKLEDSAVYLCASSFGQGRYFGPGTRLTVL.

This clonotype was observed a handful of times. J is TRBJ2-5 and V is TRBV11-2; tentatively, D is TRBD2 (6 bases). The J call may be incorrect, as the DNA end agrees better with TRBJ2-3. This CDR3 is 16 amino acids long. Germline V lookup: CDR1 SGHAT, CDR2 FQNNGV. This CDR3 is CASSLGGSGPGETQYF. CDR3 in DNA: TGTGCCAGCAGCTTAGGGGGTAGCGGCCCGGGGGAGACCCAGTATTTT.

The genes are TRBV13 and TRBJ2-7; D is possibly TRBD1 or TRBD2 (5 bases each). The V end was cut by 7 bases, the J end by 5 bases, with 18 bases between. From germline, CDR1 is PRHDT and CDR2 FYEKMQ (reference sequence). The CDR3 contains 14 residues. CDR3 nucleotides: TGTGCCAGCAACACTTCCGGGACGGTCCACGAGCAGTACTTC. Translating it yields CASNTSGTVHEQYF.

The chain uses TRBV4-2 and TRBJ2-7; 9 bases are a match to TRBD2. This CDR3 spans 17 amino acids. Trimming removed 0 bases from V and 1 base from J; junction bases left unmatched: 7. Germline CDR1 LGHNA, CDR2 YNFKEQ. Here the CDR3 reads CASSQDGGSGGSYEQYF. The CDR3, as DNA: TGTGCCAGCAGCCAAGATGGTGGTAGCGGGGGATCCTACGAGCAGTACTTC.

To note about this clonotype: The junction departs from germline at one end; a sequencing error may be responsible. The CDR3 sequence: CVSSAEKGNEQFF. For the CDR3, the DNA is TGTGTCAGCAGCGCAGAAAAGGGGAATGAGCAGTTCTTC. The chain couples TRBV11-2 to TRBJ2-1; D perhaps matches TRBD1 (5 bases). The CDR3 has 13 residues. Germline lookup yields CDR1 SGHAT and CDR2 FQNNGV. Using reference TRBV11-2 and TRBJ2-1 for the parts outside the CDR3, the full variable domain is EAGVAQSPRYKIIEKRQSVAFWCNPISGHATLYWYQQILGQGPKLLIQFQNNGVVDDSQLPKDRFSAERLKGVDSTLKIQPAKLEDSAVYLCVSSAEKGNEQFFGPGTRLTVL.

The chain links TRBV6-5 to TRBJ2-2; 7 bases line up with TRBD1. After removal of 6 bases from V and 2 bases from J, the junction contained 6 bases not matched to a gene. Germline values: CDR1 MNHEY, CDR2 SVGAGI. The CDR3 is 15 amino acids. CDR3 nucleotide sequence: TGTGCCAGCAGGGGGACAGACGCAAACACCGGGGAGCTGTTTTTT. As protein: CASRGTDANTGELFF.

The sample holds a few counts of this clonotype. A much larger clone differs from this one at a single base, so this may be a read error. The chain is built from TRBV4-1 and TRBJ2-2; TRBD2 is a possible D gene (5 bases). The germline V gene encodes CDR1 MGHRA and CDR2 YSYEKL. The CDR3 runs 13 residues. CDR3 DNA: TGCGCCAGCAGCCTGGTCCCCCCCGGGGAGCTGTGTTTT. Translating gives CASSLVPPGELCF.

A word on this clonotype: Compared with germline, one end of the junction differs, possibly owing to a read error. This chain uses TRBV12-3 or TRBV12-4 with TRBJ2-1; 7 bases line up with TRBD1. The CDR3 contains 13 residues. The CDR3 coding sequence is TGTGCCAGCAGCATGGACAGGTGTAATGAGCAGTTTTTC. As protein: CASSMDRCNEQFF.

The chain has TRBV6-2 or TRBV6-3 and TRBJ2-1; 8 bases line up with TRBD2. Trimming at V came to 5 bases and at J to 7 bases, leaving 13 bases not matched to a gene. The CDR3 has 16 residues. Germline V gene data show CDR1 as MNHEY and CDR2 as SVGEGT. This CDR3 is CASSMSGGVFFNEQFF. The CDR3 bases are TGTGCCAGCAGTATGTCGGGAGGGGTTTTCTTTAATGAGCAGTTCTTC.

This sequence joins TRBV12-3 or TRBV12-4 and TRBJ2-7, with a tentative D call TRBD2 (5 bases). The CDR3 loop spans 13 amino acids. V was pared by 9 bases and J by 13 bases, with 25 bases between. CDR3 loop: CASTRREYYEHYF. DNA of the CDR3: TGTGCCAGTACCCGACGGGAATACTACGAACACTACTTC.

In the case of this clonotype: A much bigger clone sits one base away, suggesting this may be a read error. The chain uses TRBV6-5 and TRBJ2-3; TRBD2 matches 13 bases. CDR1 and CDR2 (germline): MNHEY, SVGAGI. The CDR3 consists of 14 residues. The CDR3 is CVSSGLAGVDTQYF. The CDR3 DNA follows: TGTGTCAGTTCTGGACTAGCGGGAGTAGATACGCAGTATTTT.

The chain employs TRBV24-1 and TRBJ2-2; TRBD2 matches at 7 bases. Unmatched junction bases numbered 15, after V lost 4 bases and J lost 5 bases. The CDR3 is 18 amino acids. CDR1 and CDR2 (germline): KGHDR, SFDVKD. The CDR3 region has the DNA TGTGCCACCAGTGACCCGACTAGCCGGAGTGTATGGACCGGGGAGCTGTTTTTT. Protein product: CATSDPTSRSVWTGELFF.

This clonotype has just one count. This chain uses TRBV6-5 with TRBJ2-1, with a tentative D call TRBD2 (6 bases). The CDR3 contains 15 residues. Germline V gene sequence: CDR1 MNHEY, CDR2 SVGAGI. CDR3 sequence reads: CSGRNRDLRYNEQFF. In DNA form, the CDR3 reads TGTTCCGGCAGGAACCGGGACTTACGTTATAATGAGCAGTTCTTC.

The count of this clonotype is one. The missing conserved phenylalanine or tryptophan at the end of this CDR3 makes a read error likely. The chain joins TRBV6-1 to TRBJ2-6; possibly TRBD1 for D (5 bases). CDR1 and CDR2 (germline): MNHNS, SASEGT. The CDR3 has 17 amino acids. CDR3 sequence reads: CASAFDCGSSGANVLTL. The CDR3 nucleotides read TGTGCCAGCGCTTTCGATTGTGGAAGCTCTGGGGCCAACGTTCTGACTCTC.